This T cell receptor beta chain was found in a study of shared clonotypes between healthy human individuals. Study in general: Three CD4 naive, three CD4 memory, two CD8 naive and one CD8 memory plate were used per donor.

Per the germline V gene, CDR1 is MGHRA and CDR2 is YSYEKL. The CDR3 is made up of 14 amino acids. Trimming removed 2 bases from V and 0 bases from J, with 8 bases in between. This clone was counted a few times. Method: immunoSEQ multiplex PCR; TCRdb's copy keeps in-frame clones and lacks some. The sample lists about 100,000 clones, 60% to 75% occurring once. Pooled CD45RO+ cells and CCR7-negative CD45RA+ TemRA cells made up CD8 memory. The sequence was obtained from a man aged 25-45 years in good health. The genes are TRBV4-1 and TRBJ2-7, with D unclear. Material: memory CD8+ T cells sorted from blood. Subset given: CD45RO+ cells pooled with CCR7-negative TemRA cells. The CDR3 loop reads CASSQSPSSYEQYF. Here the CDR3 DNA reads TGCGCCAGCAGCCAAAGCCCTAGCTCCTACGAGCAGTACTTC.